Listed below are T cell receptor beta chains from one sample, sequenced in a study of cytomegalovirus exposure and HLA in healthy donors. This table comes from immunoSEQ multiplex PCR, and its TCRdb copy is limited to in-frame clones, with some not included. The data show approximately 79,000 clones, 60% to 85% seen once. Sequenced input: PBMCs. These receptors came from a male donor in good health and CMV-seropositive. Each CDR3 is given with its conserved first and last residue.

CDR3	J	V
CASSFEGGSYNEQFF	TRBJ2-1	TRBV11-3
CSVEGGGAGEKLFF	TRBJ1-4	TRBV29-1
CASSQLSGRTDTQYF	TRBJ2-3	TRBV4-1
CASSRILESEQFF	TRBJ2-1	TRBV4-2
CAIQRNTEAFF	TRBJ1-1	TRBV2
CASSELVLLREQFF	TRBJ2-1	TRBV2
CASGSEGHPYEQYF	TRBJ2-7	TRBV9
CASSFYRGELFF	TRBJ2-2	TRBV11-2
CASSSTGSGANVLTF	TRBJ2-6	TRBV5-4
CASSWSGGRTYEQYF	TRBJ2-7	TRBV5-1
CASQDNRDRYNEQFF	TRBJ2-1	TRBV27
CASSSPKRFAFF	TRBJ1-1	TRBV28
CASSLGAGGPTDTQYF	TRBJ2-3	TRBV5-4
CASSELAGGPEQFF	TRBJ2-1	TRBV6-1
CASSVGDLPGNTIYF	TRBJ1-3	TRBV9
CASSISERHTGELFF	TRBJ2-2	TRBV19
CASGLGGHGYTF	TRBJ1-2	TRBV12-5
CASNGGNEQFF	TRBJ2-1	TRBV2
CASRKQGNDYGYTF	TRBJ1-2	TRBV6-4
CASSHDRAKTF	TRBJ1-2	TRBV14
CASRAGSSGYTF	TRBJ1-2	TRBV27
CASSQRGADTQYF	TRBJ2-3	TRBV7-8
CASSSALSLSYEQYF	TRBJ2-7	TRBV27
CASSLIGQREAYEQYF	TRBJ2-7	TRBV11-2
CASIGGEQPQHF	TRBJ1-5	TRBV6-5
CASSLGGTAYEQYF	TRBJ2-7	TRBV5-4